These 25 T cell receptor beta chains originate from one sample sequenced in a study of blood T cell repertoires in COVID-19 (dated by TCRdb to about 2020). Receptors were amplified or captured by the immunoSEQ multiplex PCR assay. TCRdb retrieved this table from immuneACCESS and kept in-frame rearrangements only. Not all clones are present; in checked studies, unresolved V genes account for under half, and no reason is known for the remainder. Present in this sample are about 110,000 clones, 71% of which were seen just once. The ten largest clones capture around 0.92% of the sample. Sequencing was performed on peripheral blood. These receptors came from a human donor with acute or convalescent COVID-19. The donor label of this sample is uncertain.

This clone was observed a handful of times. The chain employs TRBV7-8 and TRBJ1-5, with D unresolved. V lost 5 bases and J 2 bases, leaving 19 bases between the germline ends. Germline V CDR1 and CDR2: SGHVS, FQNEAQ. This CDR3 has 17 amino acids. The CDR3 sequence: CASSQREAGRGNQPQHF. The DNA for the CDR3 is TGTGCCAGCAGCCAACGGGAAGCAGGAAGAGGCAATCAGCCCCAGCATTTT.

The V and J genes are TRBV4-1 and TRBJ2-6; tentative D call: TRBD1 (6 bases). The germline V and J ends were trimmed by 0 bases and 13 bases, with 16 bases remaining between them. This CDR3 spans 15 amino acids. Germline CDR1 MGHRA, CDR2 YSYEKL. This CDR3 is CASSQDPGALGVLTF. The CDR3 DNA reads TGCGCCAGCAGCCAAGATCCAGGGGCCTTGGGGGTCCTGACTTTC.

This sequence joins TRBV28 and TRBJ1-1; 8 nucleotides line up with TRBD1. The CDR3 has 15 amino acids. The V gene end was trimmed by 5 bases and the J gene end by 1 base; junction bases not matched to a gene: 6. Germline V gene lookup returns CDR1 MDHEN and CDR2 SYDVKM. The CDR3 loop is CASSLSGTGNTEAFF. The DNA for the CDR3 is TGTGCCAGCAGTCTGTCCGGGACAGGGAACACTGAAGCTTTCTTT.

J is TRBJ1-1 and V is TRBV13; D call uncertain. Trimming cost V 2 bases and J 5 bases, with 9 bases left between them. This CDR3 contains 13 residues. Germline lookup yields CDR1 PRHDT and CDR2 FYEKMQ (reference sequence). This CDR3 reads CASSLRVGTEAFF. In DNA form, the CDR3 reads TGTGCCAGCAGCTTACGGGTTGGGACTGAAGCTTTCTTT.

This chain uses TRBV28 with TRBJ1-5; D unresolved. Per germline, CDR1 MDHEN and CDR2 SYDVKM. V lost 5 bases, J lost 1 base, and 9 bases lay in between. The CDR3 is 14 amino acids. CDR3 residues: CASSPLQSNQPQHF. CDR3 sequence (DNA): TGTGCCAGCAGTCCATTACAGAGCAATCAGCCCCAGCATTTT.

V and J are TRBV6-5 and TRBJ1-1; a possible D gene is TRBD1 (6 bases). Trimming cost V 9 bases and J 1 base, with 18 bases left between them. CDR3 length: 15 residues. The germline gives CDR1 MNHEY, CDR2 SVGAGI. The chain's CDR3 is CASSPPRQANTEAFF. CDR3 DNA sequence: TGTGCCAGTAGCCCCCCCCGACAGGCGAACACTGAAGCTTTCTTT.

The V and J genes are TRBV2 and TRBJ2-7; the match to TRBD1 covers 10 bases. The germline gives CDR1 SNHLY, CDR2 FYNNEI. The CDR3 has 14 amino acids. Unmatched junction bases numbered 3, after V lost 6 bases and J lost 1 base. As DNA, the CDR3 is TGTGCCAGCAGCTGGGACAGGGGATCCTACGAGCAGTACTTC. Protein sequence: CASSWDRGSYEQYF.

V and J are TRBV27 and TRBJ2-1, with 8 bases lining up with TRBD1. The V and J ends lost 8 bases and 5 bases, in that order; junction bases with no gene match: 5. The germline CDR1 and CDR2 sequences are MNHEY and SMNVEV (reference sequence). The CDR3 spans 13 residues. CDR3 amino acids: CASGGQVNNEQFF. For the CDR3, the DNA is TGTGCCAGCGGGGGACAGGTCAACAATGAGCAGTTCTTC.

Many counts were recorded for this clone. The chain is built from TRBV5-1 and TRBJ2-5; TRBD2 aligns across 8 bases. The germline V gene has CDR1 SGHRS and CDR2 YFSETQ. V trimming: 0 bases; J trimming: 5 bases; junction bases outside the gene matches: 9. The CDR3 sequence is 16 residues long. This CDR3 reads CASSLETGGAWETQYF. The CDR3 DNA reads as TGCGCCAGCAGCTTGGAGACCGGGGGGGCTTGGGAGACCCAGTACTTC.

CDR3 in DNA: TGCGCCAGCAGCGTGAGACAGGGCAACTCTGGAAACACCATATATTTT. Protein sequence: CASSVRQGNSGNTIYF. The rearrangement joins TRBV5-1 to TRBJ1-3, with 7 nucleotides matching TRBD1. Per the germline V gene, CDR1 is SGHRS and CDR2 is YFSETQ. The CDR3 is 16 residues long. Trimming took 4 bases from V and 0 from J; bases not matched to a gene: 7. Drawing the rest from reference TRBV5-1 and TRBJ1-3, the complete variable domain is KAGVTQTPRYLIKTRGQQVTLSCSPISGHRSVSWYQQTPGQGLQFLFEYFSETQRNKGNFPGRFSGRQFSNSRSEMNVSTLELGDSALYLCASSVRQGNSGNTIYFGEGSWLTVV.

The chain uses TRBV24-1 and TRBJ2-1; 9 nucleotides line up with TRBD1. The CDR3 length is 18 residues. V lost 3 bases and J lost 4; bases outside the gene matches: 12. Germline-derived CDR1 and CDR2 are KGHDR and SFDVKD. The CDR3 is CATSDPSPGQGSYNEQFF. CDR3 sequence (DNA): TGTGCCACCAGTGATCCCTCACCCGGACAGGGGAGTTACAATGAGCAGTTCTTC.

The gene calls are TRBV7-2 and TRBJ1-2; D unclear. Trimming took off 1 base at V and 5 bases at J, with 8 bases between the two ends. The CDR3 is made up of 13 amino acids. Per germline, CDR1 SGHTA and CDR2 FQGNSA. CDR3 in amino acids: CASSLGAVYGYTF. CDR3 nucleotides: TGTGCCAGCAGCTTAGGTGCAGTTTATGGCTACACCTTC.

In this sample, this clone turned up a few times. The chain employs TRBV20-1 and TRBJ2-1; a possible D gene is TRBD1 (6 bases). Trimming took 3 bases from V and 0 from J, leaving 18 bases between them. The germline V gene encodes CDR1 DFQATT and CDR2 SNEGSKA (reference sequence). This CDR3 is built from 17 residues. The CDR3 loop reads CSASSGDNPISYNEQFF. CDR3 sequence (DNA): TGCAGTGCTAGTAGTGGGGACAACCCAATCTCCTACAATGAGCAGTTCTTC.

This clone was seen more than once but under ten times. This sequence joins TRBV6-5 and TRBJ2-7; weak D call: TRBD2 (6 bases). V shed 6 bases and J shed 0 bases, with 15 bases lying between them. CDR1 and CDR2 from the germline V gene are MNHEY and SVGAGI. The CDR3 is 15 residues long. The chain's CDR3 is CASRRPGGSSYEQYF. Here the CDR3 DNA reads TGTGCCAGCAGGAGACCCGGGGGTAGCTCCTACGAGCAGTACTTC.

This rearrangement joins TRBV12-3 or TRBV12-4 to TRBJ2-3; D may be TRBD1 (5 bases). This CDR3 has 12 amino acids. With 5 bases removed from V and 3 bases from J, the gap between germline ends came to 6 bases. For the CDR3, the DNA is TGTGCCAGCAGTCGACAGACAGATACGCAGTATTTT. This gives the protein CASSRQTDTQYF.

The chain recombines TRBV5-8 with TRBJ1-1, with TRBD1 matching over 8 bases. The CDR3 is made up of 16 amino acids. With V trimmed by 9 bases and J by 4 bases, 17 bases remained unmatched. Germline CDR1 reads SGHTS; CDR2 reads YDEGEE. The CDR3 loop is CATPGTRGLLSTEAFF. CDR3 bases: TGTGCCACCCCCGGGACCAGGGGGCTTCTGAGCACTGAAGCTTTCTTT. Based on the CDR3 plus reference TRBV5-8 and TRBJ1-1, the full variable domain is EAGVTQSPTHLIKTRGQQATLRCSPISGHTSVYWYQQALGLGLQFLLWYDEGEERNRGNFPPRFSGRQFPNYSSELNVNALELEDSALYLCATPGTRGLLSTEAFFGQGTRLTVV.

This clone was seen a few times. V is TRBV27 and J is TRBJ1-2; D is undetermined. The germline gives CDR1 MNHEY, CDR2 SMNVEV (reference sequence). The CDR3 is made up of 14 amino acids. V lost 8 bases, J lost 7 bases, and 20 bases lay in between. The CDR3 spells CASRPNRGLSGYTF. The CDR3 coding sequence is TGTGCCAGCCGCCCAAACCGAGGGCTTAGTGGCTACACCTTC.

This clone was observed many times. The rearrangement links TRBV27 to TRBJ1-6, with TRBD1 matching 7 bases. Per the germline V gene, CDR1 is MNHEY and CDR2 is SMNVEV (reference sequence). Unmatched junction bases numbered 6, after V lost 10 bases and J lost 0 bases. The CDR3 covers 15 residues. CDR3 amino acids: CATIQGGSYNSPLHF. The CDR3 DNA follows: TGTGCCACCATTCAGGGGGGCTCCTATAATTCACCCCTCCACTTT.

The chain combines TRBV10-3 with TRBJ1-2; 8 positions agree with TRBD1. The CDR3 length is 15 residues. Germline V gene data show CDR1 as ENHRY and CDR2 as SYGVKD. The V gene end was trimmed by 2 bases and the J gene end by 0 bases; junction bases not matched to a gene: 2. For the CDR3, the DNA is TGTGCCATCAGTGAGCCGGGACAGGCTAACTATGGCTACACCTTC. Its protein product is CAISEPGQANYGYTF.

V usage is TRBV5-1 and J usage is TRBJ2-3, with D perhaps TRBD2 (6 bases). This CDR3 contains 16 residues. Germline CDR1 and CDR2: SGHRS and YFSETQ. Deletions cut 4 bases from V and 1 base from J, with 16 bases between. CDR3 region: CASSRLGERGTDTQYF. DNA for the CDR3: TGCGCCAGCAGCCGTCTAGGGGAGCGGGGCACAGATACGCAGTATTTT. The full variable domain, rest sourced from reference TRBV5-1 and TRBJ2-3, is KAGVTQTPRYLIKTRGQQVTLSCSPISGHRSVSWYQQTPGQGLQFLFEYFSETQRNKGNFPGRFSGRQFSNSRSEMNVSTLELGDSALYLCASSRLGERGTDTQYFGPGTRLTVL.

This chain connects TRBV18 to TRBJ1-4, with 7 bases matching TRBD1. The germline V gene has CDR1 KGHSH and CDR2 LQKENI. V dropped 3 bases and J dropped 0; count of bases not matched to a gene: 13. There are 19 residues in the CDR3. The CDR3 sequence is CASSPGTAIRGATNEKLFF. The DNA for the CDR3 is TGTGCCAGCTCACCCGGGACAGCTATTCGAGGGGCAACTAATGAAAAACTGTTTTTT.

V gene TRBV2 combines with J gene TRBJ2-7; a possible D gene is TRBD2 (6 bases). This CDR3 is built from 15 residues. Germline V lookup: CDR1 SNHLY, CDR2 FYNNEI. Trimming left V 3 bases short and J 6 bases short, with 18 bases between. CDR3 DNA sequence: TGTGCCAGCAGTGAGGAGGGACCCCCCGCCAGCGAGCAGTACTTC. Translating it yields CASSEEGPPASEQYF.

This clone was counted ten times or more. CDR3 DNA sequence: TGTGCCAGCAGCCTGGGGACATTCGAGACCCAGTACTTC. Translated: CASSLGTFETQYF. This chain links TRBV27 with TRBJ2-5, with a weak D call TRBD1 (6 bases). This CDR3 has 13 amino acids. V lost 6 bases, J lost 5 bases, and 13 bases lay in between. Germline CDR1 and CDR2: MNHEY and SMNVEV (reference sequence).

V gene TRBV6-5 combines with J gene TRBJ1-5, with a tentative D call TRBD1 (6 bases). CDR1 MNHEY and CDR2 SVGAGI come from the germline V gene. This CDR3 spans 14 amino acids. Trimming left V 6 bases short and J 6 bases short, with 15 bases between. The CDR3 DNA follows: TGTGCCAGCAGAACCACAGGGATCGGTCAGCCCCAGCATTTT. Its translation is CASRTTGIGQPQHF.

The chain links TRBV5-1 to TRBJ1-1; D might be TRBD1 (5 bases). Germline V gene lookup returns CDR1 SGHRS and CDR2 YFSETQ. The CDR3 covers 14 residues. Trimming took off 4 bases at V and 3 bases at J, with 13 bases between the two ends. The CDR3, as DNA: TGCGCCAGCAGCCGGGTAGGGGTGGACACTGAAGCTTTCTTT. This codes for CASSRVGVDTEAFF.